Sequencing of this T cell receptor (beta chain) was carried out in a study of blood T cell repertoires in COVID-19. Across the study: PBMCs, B-cell-depleted T cells, or T cells were the source of the cDNA or gDNA that made up the material.

Original methodology: From reference gene primer amplification, estimates of nucleated cell counts were derived. Assay used: immunoSEQ multiplex PCR; TCRdb lists only in-frame clones, some missing. The D gene and trimming were derived from the DNA, and the V and J assignments and clone size from that table. The sample yields about 63,000 clones, approximately 78% seen once. J was trimmed by 0 bases and V by 3 bases; bases with no gene match: 8. The CDR3 extends over 17 amino acids. From germline, CDR1 is ENHRY and CDR2 SYGVKD. The V call is TRBV10-3, the J call TRBJ1-1, with TRBD1 matching over 9 bases. The source of this sequence is a man in his sixties with COVID-19, enrolled during active disease. Sequenced: peripheral blood. CDR3 DNA: TGTGCCATCAGTGAACAGGGACAGGGAGGAATGAACACTGAAGCTTTCTTT. It yields the protein CAISEQGQGGMNTEAFF.